This T cell receptor beta chain was retrieved from a study of T cells in Graves' hyperthyroidism and ophthalmopathy. The blood was taken when hyperthyroidism was first diagnosed, before any ophthalmopathy symptoms showed up. Isolation of PBMCs was performed on 8.5 to 10 ml fresh peripheral blood. It was RNA transcripts that yielded the amplified TCR beta CDR3 regions. The HTBI primer set drove a first-round RT-PCR of the TCR CDR3. TCRdb re-called the multiplex PCR reads through MiXCR, storing one row per CDR3 protein. The table includes under 350,000 distinct CDR3 sequences, 20% to 30% detected once. The TCR originated in a man aged 35 to 55 with Graves' hyperthyroidism that later progressed to Graves' ophthalmopathy. The sequenced sample consisted of blood.

CDR3 in DNA: TGTGCCAGCAGCTCCCAGGTTGGTAGCGGGAGGAACGAGCAGTACTTC. Amino acids: CASSSQVGSGRNEQYF. V usage is TRBV11-2 and J usage is TRBJ2-7, with 10 bases lining up with TRBD2. The CDR3 has 16 amino acids. With V trimmed by 4 bases and J by 5 bases, 11 bases remained unmatched. Germline CDR1 and CDR2: SGHAT and FQNNGV.